The sequence of this T cell receptor beta chain was determined in a study of shared clonotypes between healthy human individuals. Germline CDR1 reads MNHEY; CDR2 reads SMNVEV (reference sequence). J lost 0 bases, V lost 2 bases, and 4 bases had no gene match. CDR3 size: 16 residues. Healthy adults negative for HIV, lacking recent acute infections or vaccinations, served as donors. Broader study findings: Naive subsets generally had larger estimated richness than memory subsets. Apart from blood, nothing was sampled; tissue repertoires likely differ. Sequencing depth was a factor that was expected to affect clonotype sharing among donors.

A note on this clone: Antigen specificity is unknown.

Clones were read by immunoSEQ multiplex PCR, and TCRdb kept only the in-frame ones, dropping some. The top ten clones hold over 8.5% of a sample with a few hundred thousand clones, just over 65% of them seen once. The genes are TRBV27 and TRBJ1-3, with TRBD1 matching 7 bases. The receptor comes from a man aged 25 to 40 in good health. The sequenced sample was memory CD4+ T cells sorted from blood. Indicated subset: CD45RA-negative fraction. Here the CDR3 DNA reads TGTGCCAGCAGTTTAAACGGGGACAGCTCTGGAAACACCATATATTTT. Translation gives CASSLNGDSSGNTIYF.